The present T cell receptor beta chain was sequenced within a study of cytomegalovirus exposure and HLA in healthy donors (dated by TCRdb to about 2017). Regarding the research as a whole: In an earlier analysis of 450 to 750 of the donors, 276 Gb of sequence data and 90 million to 120 million unique TCR beta sequences from 180 million or so T cells were reported. Approximately 310 gigabases of sequencing data and tens of millions of unique TCR sequences were included in an early release covering about 700 HLA-typed donors. The genetic ancestry cluster associated with self-reported Caucasian donors included around four fifths of the 350 to 500 genotyped donors. The study aimed to test whether signatures of past pathogen exposure could be identified by cataloging public T cell receptors. The T cell repertoires of some 700 subjects were profiled by immunosequencing and related to cytomegalovirus serostatus. A separate validation cohort of 100 to 150 different subjects was used in addition to the roughly 640-subject first cohort. To predict cytomegalovirus infection status, the study brought together high-throughput TCR immunosequencing, statistical association of individual TCRs with disease status, and machine learning. To study patterns of TCR occurrence, a later analysis re-analyzed previously published TCR beta repertoires from more than 550 donors and added high-resolution HLA genotyping. Rather than drawing on any new phenotypic data, the later analysis identified candidate immune exposures from TCR beta sequences and the way those sequences occurred across donors. In an earlier analysis of 587 of the donors, high-throughput TCR beta sequencing was used to judge whether each TCR beta V gene segment behaved as functional or pseudogenic. Donor age, sex, ethnicity and CMV serostatus were compiled alongside the repertoire data. In a later genetic analysis, genome-wide SNP genotypes for about 55% of the roughly 700 donors were used, and that subset was treated as a discovery cohort. All discovery cohort repertoires had been generated using a single sequencing platform. HLA typing included class I and class II loci at four-digit resolution. The number of typed donors differed by locus: about 620-640 for A, B, C, DRB1 and DQB1; 522 for DQA1; 606 for DPA1; and around 470 for DPB1. Roughly five DR-DQ haplotypes were handled as single units for association and clustering, since linkage in the cohort was strong. On average, roughly 200,000 unique TCR beta nucleotide sequences were sequenced per donor among several hundred genotyped donors of the cohort, with roughly 18% of those sequences being non-productive.

Comment on this clone: No antigen is known for it. An end of the junction does not agree with germline; a read error may underlie this.

Preparation of the library involved the immunoSEQ multiplex PCR assay. For the multiplex PCR, a mixture combining 60 forward primers for TCR Vbeta segments and 13 reverse primers for TCR Jbeta segments was used. Amplification of the CDR3 region of rearranged TCR beta genes was performed with a multiplex PCR assay on genomic DNA. The amplified TCR beta libraries were sequenced on the Illumina HiSeq System as 87-base-pair reads. As for the original processing: Across the 640 or so repertoires, a later analysis counted tens of millions of unique TCR beta chains, 9 million to 14 million of which were shared by at least two donors. A nearest-neighbor algorithm error-corrected the raw reads and collapsed the reads into unique sequences, merging closely related sequences to remove PCR and sequencing errors. V, D and J gene segments were assigned by aligning CDR3 sequences to IMGT reference sequences. Each retained sequence needed at least a six-nucleotide match to both a V gene segment and a J gene segment. Rearrangements were classified as productive when the CDR3 lacked stop codons and remained in frame with V and J, and all other rearrangements were classified as non-productive. CDR3 was defined by IMGT convention, running from the second conserved V-encoded cysteine to the conserved J-encoded phenylalanine. The earlier analysis of 587 of the donors excluded any sequence lacking an unambiguous match to a single V gene segment. An earlier analysis of 500 to 600 of the donors classified V segments as functional when productive rearrangements were above 56.7% and as segregating when the standard deviation between donors was above 5%. To diagnose cytomegalovirus status from the catalog of TCR beta chain sequences, a statistical classification framework was built. In a later analysis, V and J genes were assigned by comparing TCR nucleotide sequences against IMGT/GENE-DB human TR gene sequences. In a later analysis, CDR3 sequences and most-parsimonious VDJ recombination scenarios were assigned using the TCRdist pipeline. In a later analysis, each TCR beta chain was defined by its CDR3 amino acid sequence together with its V-gene family, and reads without a unique V-gene family were excluded. To address suspected cross-contamination and a sequencing artifact, a later analysis removed some 620 highly shared, low-generation-probability nucleotide sequences. For each public chain, a later analysis derived a clonal expansion index from normalized ranks of inferred template counts within each repertoire. A later analysis computed generation probabilities with a VDJ recombination model fitted to out-of-frame rearrangements, and checked the results against IGoR. A later analysis scored TCR-TCR, TCR-HLA and TCR-CMV co-occurrence with hypergeometric tests, applying a repertoire-size bias correction to TCR pairs. To estimate false discovery rates, a later analysis permuted the HLA or CMV assignments 20 times. In a later analysis, co-occurring TCRs were grouped using DBSCAN, and TCRdist sequence similarity was added for clustering within HLA-allele-positive subsets. Repertoires with fewer than 30,000 or more than 120,000 public chains were left out of co-occurrence clustering, as were about 5 repertoires with anomalous nucleotide sharing. TCRdb retrieved this table from immuneACCESS and kept in-frame rearrangements only. Not all clones are present; in checked studies, unresolved V genes account for under half, and no reason is known for the remainder. V, J and clone size derive from that table, while D and trimming were established from the DNA sequence. Recorded for this sample are roughly 190,000 clones; 60% to 80% of them occurred a single time. The ten largest make up 1.6% of the sample.

Per the germline V gene, MDHEN is the CDR1 and SYDVKM is the CDR2. CDR3 length: 18 amino acids, cysteine to phenylalanine. The only DNA kept is the CDR3, 54 bases in frame from the first base. The cohort consisted of approximately 690 healthy bone marrow donors. At the time of sampling, all cohort members were nominally healthy, though unrecorded immune exposures were likely present. The donor was CMV seronegative and was included in the group of under 450 seronegative cohort members. A peripheral blood sample was provided by each donor, and peripheral blood mononuclear cells were used for TCR beta sequencing. The Qiagen DNeasy Blood Extraction Kit was used to extract genomic DNA from the blood cell samples. What the authors observed across the whole study: Linkage disequilibrium might explain the correlated functional status among segregating V segments, but an unknown experimental factor could not be ruled out. According to the authors, the approach could potentially be generalized to other disease states and immunological phenotypes. HLA typing was unavailable for some donors at each locus, so association tests used only the typed subset. The cohort was sequenced for TCR beta chains only, and without alpha or paired-chain data the features that could be detected were limited. Sequencing depth was assumed to be roughly uniform across donors in the presence/absence analyses, though that assumption may not hold. The study listed 164 TCR beta chains as associated with cytomegalovirus. According to a later analysis, TCR association rates differed among HLA loci, with DRB1 alleles showing the most associated TCRs and HLA-C alleles showing the fewest. A later analysis associated 16,951 TCR beta sequences with specific HLA alleles at a false discovery rate of 0.05. A later analysis reported that several top co-occurrence clusters appeared linked to parvovirus B19, influenza, CMV and Epstein-Barr virus. In a later analysis, HLA-associated TCR beta chains were found to be more clonally expanded and to have lower generation probabilities than equally common non-associated chains. A further reported finding was that TCR beta sequences accurately predicted the HLA-A and HLA-B alleles for most subjects in the first cohort. Because counts were too low, about 15 rarely observed V segments, including chromosome 9 orphons, were left out of the earlier analysis of 587 of the donors. The classifier was reported to diagnose cytomegalovirus status with high specificity and sensitivity in both the original cohort and the validation cohort. The only immune exposure information available for the cohort was CMV serostatus. In vitro tests confirmed that three of the cytomegalovirus-associated TCR beta chains recognize cytomegalovirus antigens. Most TCR sequences were observed very rarely across donors, whereas some public TCRs were present in many individuals. Broadly in line with IMGT annotations, most TCR beta V segments showed up in productive rearrangements about 90% or about 30% of the time in an earlier analysis of 450 to 600 of the donors. A cluster of highly shared sequence variants was judged likely to represent a technical artifact of the sequencing pipeline. When HLA alleles, especially DR and DQ, strongly co-occurred, TCR associations were difficult to assign to individual alleles. V-gene and J-gene trimming of TCR beta chains was associated with a missense DCLRE1C variant in a later genetic analysis, and the association was replicated in an independent cohort. In a later analysis, most CMV-associated TCR beta chains were found to appear HLA-restricted, with HLA associations seemingly driven largely by CMV exposure. Because the 87-base-pair reads could not distinguish some IMGT-functional V segments, including TRBV6-2 and TRBV6-3, those segments were excluded. According to a later genetic analysis, donors in an Asian-associated ancestry cluster had fewer N-insertions in productive TCRs than the roughly 670-donor mean.

The V and J genes are TRBV28 and TRBJ2-3; TRBD2 fits 13 bases in the junction. The material sequenced was PBMCs. This receptor was identified in a young woman in good health and CMV-seronegative. The CDR3 in this case is CASTLPGLAGLSTDTQYF. The nucleotide sequence is given as TGTGCCAGCACTTTACCGGGACTAGCGGGACTATCCACAGATACGCAGTATTTT. The variable domain in full, with residues beyond the CDR3 obtained from the reference TRBV28 and TRBJ2-3 genes, is DVKVTQSSRYLVKRTGEKVFLECVQDMDHENMFWYRQDPGLGLRLIYFSYDVKMKEKGDIPEGYSVSREKKERFSLILESASTNQTSMYLCASTLPGLAGLSTDTQYFGPGTRLTVL.